These T cell receptor beta chains were read from a single sample in a study of cytomegalovirus exposure and HLA in healthy donors. The data were produced by immunoSEQ multiplex PCR, yet TCRdb's version contains in-frame clones alone and is incomplete. The table shows about 120,000 clones, with over 65% occurring only once. Sequencing input: PBMCs. The receptors stem from a woman aged 45-59 years in good health and CMV-seropositive. Both conserved end residues are part of each CDR3.

v_gene,j_gene,CDR3aa
TRBV10-2,TRBJ2-3,CASSSSGGLGDTQYF
TRBV13,TRBJ2-2,CASSPWNTGELFF
TRBV7-9,TRBJ2-3,CSSSFSGDTQYF
TRBV5-1,TRBJ2-7,CASSLVHLEGLNNEQYF
TRBV6-5,TRBJ2-7,CASSYSGANYEQYF
TRBV14,TRBJ2-2,CASSQDYRDWGTGINTGELFF
TRBV6-1,TRBJ2-5,CASSSNRGSQETQYF
TRBV6-1,TRBJ2-1,CASSEGTSVNEQFF
TRBV30,TRBJ2-7,CAWSWGLAYEQYF
TRBV2,TRBJ2-2,CASSVTRTGGTGELFF
TRBV7-9,TRBJ2-5,CASSLGLYLQETQYF
TRBV28,TRBJ1-3,CASSHPYNVGNTIYF
TRBV4-2,TRBJ2-7,CASSQDLVRQGAYEQYF
TRBV18,TRBJ2-7,CASSPSLLAGVGTYEQYF
TRBV27,TRBJ1-5,CASRTTGFSNQPQHF
TRBV18,TRBJ1-2,CASSLNGQDGYTF
TRBV5-1,TRBJ2-1,CASSLGGGAYNEQFF
TRBV27,TRBJ1-6,CASSSGQEYNSPLHF
TRBV5-1,TRBJ1-6,CASSPPSNSPLHF
TRBV15,TRBJ2-2,CATRRGATGELFF
TRBV29-1,TRBJ2-1,CSVPLSGDSSYNEQFF
TRBV19,TRBJ1-3,CATKQGAGNTIYF
TRBV10-3,TRBJ1-2,CATTGGAGYGYTF
TRBV4-3,TRBJ1-1,CASSPATGRYTEAFF
TRBV27,TRBJ2-4,CASRYRGGSKNIQYF
TRBV29-1,TRBJ2-5,CSVEAGGQETQYF
TRBV5-1,TRBJ2-3,CASSLGGSGTDTQYF
TRBV9,TRBJ1-2,CASSPGDFYGYTF
TRBV10-3,TRBJ1-5,CAISETTGTANNQPQHF
TRBV29-1,TRBJ1-2,CSVGQGYGYTF
TRBV29-1,TRBJ2-7,CSVGFPASYEQYF
TRBV30,TRBJ2-5,CAWSPAGGQETQYF
TRBV11-2,TRBJ1-1,CASSPAGAATEAFF
TRBV19,TRBJ2-2,CASSSRGASSPPGELFF
TRBV18,TRBJ2-7,CASSPQNTGGEQYF
TRBV11-1,TRBJ1-1,CASSISGGVNTEAFF
TRBV7-3,TRBJ2-2,CASSSGLAGVGTGELFF
TRBV6-5,TRBJ1-4,CASSTGSANEKLFF
TRBV25-1,TRBJ1-4,CASTSTRDSLNEKLFF
TRBV9,TRBJ2-2,CASSSRTSGNTGELFF
TRBV4-3,TRBJ2-1,CASSQEHGGWSYNEQFF
TRBV18,TRBJ1-6,CASSPDRVGSPLHF
TRBV5-6,TRBJ1-1,CASSKLPGQLNTEAFF
TRBV4-1,TRBJ1-1,CASNRRDRGRRDSTEAFF
TRBV6-1,TRBJ1-5,CASSEGGGTNQPQHF
TRBV5-1,TRBJ2-3,CASSPGTSGPPEDTQYF
TRBV28,TRBJ1-5,CASRSGGSQPQHF
TRBV6-5,TRBJ2-7,CASSPGQGHSYEQYF
TRBV5-1,TRBJ2-5,CASSYRDRQETQYF
TRBV25-1,TRBJ1-4,CASSELGGKLFF
TRBV7-2,TRBJ1-2,CASSPGTLEFYGYTF
TRBV15,TRBJ2-7,CATKTGGGTYEQYF
TRBV7-2,TRBJ2-2,CASSLGLANGKLFF
TRBV27,TRBJ1-5,CANRLGGQGFNQPQHF
TRBV5-1,TRBJ1-1,CASSLNSLNTEAFF
TRBV11-2,TRBJ1-1,CASSLETGGMAEAFF
TRBV4-3,TRBJ1-2,CASSRTKIGETLNYGYTF